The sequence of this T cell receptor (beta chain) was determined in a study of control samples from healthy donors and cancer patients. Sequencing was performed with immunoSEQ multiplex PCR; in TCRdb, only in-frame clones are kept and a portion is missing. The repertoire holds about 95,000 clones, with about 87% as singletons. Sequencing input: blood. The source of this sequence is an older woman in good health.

This CDR3 reads CASSGIREVTDTQYF. In nucleotides, the CDR3 is TGTGCCAGCAGTGGAATTAGGGAGGTCACAGATACGCAGTATTTT. The V gene is TRBV25-1, the J gene TRBJ2-3; D is possibly TRBD2 (6 bases). The CDR3 length is 15 residues. The V gene lost 4 bases and the J gene lost 2 bases, with 13 bases spanning the gap. Germline-derived CDR1 and CDR2 are MGHDK and SYGVNS.